This T cell receptor (beta chain) was captured in a study of shared clonotypes between healthy human individuals (dated by TCRdb to 2020 to 2022). Study-wide context: The cohort included three men and two women between 18 and 49 years of age. Leukapheresis yielded between about 0.94 and 8.9 billion PBMCs per donor. To increase sequencing depth and limit assay-specific biases, TCR repertoire library preparation and sequencing were carried out by different laboratories using diverse techniques. For each donor, three plates each were used for CD4 naive and CD4 memory, two plates were used for CD8 naive, and one plate was used for CD8 memory. The study deeply sequenced blood TCR repertoires of about five healthy adults to estimate repertoire size and the extent of clonotype sharing between individuals. The paper as a whole reports these results and caveats: Estimated clonotype richness was generally larger for naive than for memory subsets. Based on pairwise subsampling, the degree of clonotype sharing among donors was expected to be affected by sequencing depth. Clonotypes shared by all four sorted-subset donors showed higher generation probabilities than non-shared clonotypes. The genetic and exposure-history diversity represented was limited by the small number of donors. Only blood was sampled, and tissue TCR repertoires likely differ from those in blood. Sharing across a few donors was observed for around 5% of naive CD4, over 3% of naive CD8, 2% to 2.5% of memory CD4, and around 0.42% of memory CD8 clonotypes. Rarefaction of sorted-subset datasets indicated incomplete sequencing despite the large sequencing depth.

CD8 naive samples were CD45RO-negative cells positively selected for CCR7, giving a CD45RA+CCR7+ population that excluded TemRA cells. Healthy HIV-negative adults with no recently reported acute infections or vaccinations were included as donors. Only Caucasian adults living in Nashville, Tennessee, USA were represented among the donors. Blood was collected by leukapheresis, and PBMCs were isolated by Ficoll-Histopaque density gradient centrifugation and then cryopreserved in liquid nitrogen vapor phase. Purity and quantity of every magnetically sorted T cell population were checked by analytical flow cytometry. Each sorted fraction had its genomic DNA isolated and then quantified by UV absorbance on a Nanodrop 2000c. Using the deep immunoSEQ assay, TCR CDR3 regions were amplified from genomic DNA by multiplex PCR. Extracted genomic DNA from each cell subset was spread evenly across all wells of several immunoSEQ 96-well plates, with each plate serving as a replicate. For sorted subsets, about 220 ng of genomic DNA, equivalent to around 29,000 T cell genomes, went into each replicate PCR. Purified libraries were quantified with a Qubit 3.0 fluorometer, sized on a Bioanalyzer 2100, and re-quantified with the KAPA Library Quantification kit. Every immunoSEQ 96-well plate was sequenced on a separate single-read 150-cycle Illumina NextSeq 550 flow cell. Under the source paper's analysis protocol: Because the immunoSEQ output included only junctional sequences and no quality scores, the filtering could not be the same as the filtering used for full-length reads. To assign V/J genes and CDR3, sequences were annotated using PyIR, a Python wrapper for IgBLAST v1.9, with IMGT germline references. Any read was removed if the V/J assignment was weak (E-value above 1e-6), the CDR3 was missing, or the read contained stop codons, out-of-frame junctions, or ambiguous translated residues. V3J clonotypes were defined as sequences sharing the same inferred V gene, J gene, and CDR3 amino acid sequence. Percentage overlap between repertoires was computed as shared unique clonotypes divided by the size of the smaller repertoire. Three approaches were used to assess repertoire richness: RTK rarefaction, the Chao1 estimator, and Recon v2.1 estimates of unobserved clonotypes. OLGA was used to compute generation probabilities for all TCRbeta clonotypes that the gDNA method yielded from a few donors. TCRdb stores this immuneACCESS table with in-frame sequences only. Part of the clones is absent; in the studies checked, under half of the shortfall reflects unresolved V genes, and no reason is known for the rest. V and J calls and clone size are given by that table; D and trimming were obtained from the DNA. The sample data list under 1 million clones, and about 91% of these were observed just once. The ten most abundant clones make up less than 25% of the sample.

Via the germline V gene, CDR1 is SQVTM and CDR2 ANQGSEA. The CDR3 spans 16 residues, from the cysteine through the phenylalanine. CDR3 DNA is the only sequence kept; it has 48 bases, read in frame from the first base. Ends trimmed: V by 1 base, J by 3 bases; bases unmatched to a gene: 7. On this clone itself: Its antigen specificity is not known. No much larger clone is present one base from it, and per-base qualities are unavailable.

The sequenced sample consisted of naive CD8+ T cells sorted from blood. In the paper's terms, the cell subset or site label means: CD45RA+CCR7+. In this chain, TRBV29-1 is recombined with TRBJ2-3; TRBD2 lines up with 10 middle nucleotides. The TCR originated in a young man in good health. The CDR3 here reads CSVEVALAGETDTQYF. The DNA is TGCAGCGTTGAAGTGGCGCTAGCGGGAGAAACAGATACGCAGTATTTT.